The 24 T cell receptor beta chains listed next were all sequenced from one sample in a study of CD8 T cells in Susac syndrome (dated by TCRdb to the late 2010s). The method behind the library was the immunoSEQ multiplex PCR assay. RNA was extracted using the RNeasy kit, and roughly 0.5 to 1 microgram was reverse transcribed with random hexamers. TCRdb took the public reads, trimmed them with fastp at Q25, ran MiXCR for clone calling and kept in-frame beta chains. Rows merge per CDR3 protein into single entries with the most common DNA and genes. In this sample the table shows around 140,000 distinct CDR3 sequences, approximately 95% of which occur a single time. Clones ranked in the top ten supply 0.095% to 0.14% of the sample. The sequenced sample was CD4+ T cells from PBMCs. The receptors were sampled from a human donor with multiple sclerosis.

The chain links TRBV27 to TRBJ2-7; 10 bases agree with TRBD1. The CDR3 loop spans 15 amino acids. Germline V CDR1 and CDR2: MNHEY, SMNVEV (reference sequence). J lost 9 bases, V lost 5 bases, and 13 bases had no gene match. CDR3: CASSTHGTGASGQYF. The CDR3 DNA is TGTGCCAGCAGTACCCATGGGACAGGGGCCAGCGGGCAGTACTTC.

The count of this clonotype is one. This chain links TRBV24-1 with TRBJ2-1, with unresolved D. Germline-derived CDR1 and CDR2 are KGHDR and SFDVKD. The CDR3 runs to 15 residues. Between the trimmed V and J ends, which lost 4 bases and 3 bases, there was a span of 12 bases. The CDR3 here is CATSDVSGNYNEQFF. For the CDR3, the DNA is TGTGCCACCAGTGACGTATCAGGAAACTACAATGAGCAGTTCTTC.

This clonotype appeared a single time. The chain has TRBV5-6 and TRBJ2-4, with D possibly TRBD2 on 5 matching bases. The CDR3 sequence is 16 residues long. Germline V lookup: CDR1 SGHDT, CDR2 YYEEEE. V shed 2 bases and J shed 1 base, with 13 bases lying between them. The CDR3 spells CASSLYVSGAKNIQYF. The CDR3 region has the DNA TGTGCCAGCAGCTTATATGTATCGGGGGCCAAAAACATTCAGTACTTC.

This clonotype was recorded once. This sequence joins TRBV23-1 and TRBJ2-1; 7 bases map to TRBD1. Being an ORF, TRBV23-1 has a function that is uncertain. The length of the CDR3 is 13 residues. J lost 9 bases, V lost 3 bases, and 5 bases had no gene match. CDR3 sequence: CASSHRGRSEQFF. In DNA, the CDR3 is TGCGCCAGCAGTCATAGGGGGCGGAGTGAGCAGTTCTTC.

J is TRBJ1-5 and V is TRBV12-3 or TRBV12-4; TRBD1 aligns across 7 bases. The CDR3 totals 15 residues. V lost 5 bases, J lost 2 bases, and 6 bases stayed unmatched. The CDR3 loop is CASSTGQKRNQPQHF. Here the CDR3 DNA reads TGTGCCAGCAGTACGGGACAGAAACGCAATCAGCCCCAGCATTTT.

The chain recombines TRBV20-1 with TRBJ2-7; the match to TRBD2 covers 8 bases. Trimming cost V 3 bases and J 5 bases; bases outside gene matches: 9. Per the germline V gene, CDR1 is DFQATT and CDR2 is SNEGSKA (reference sequence). CDR3 size: 14 residues. The CDR3 DNA reads TGCAGTGCTAGCGGCTTCGAAGCGGGAGACGAGCAGTACTTC. Its translation is CSASGFEAGDEQYF.

The V and J genes are TRBV5-1 and TRBJ2-7; tentatively, D is TRBD1 (5 bases). The V and J ends lost 0 bases and 2 bases respectively, with 12 bases between them. The CDR3 loop spans 15 amino acids. CDR1 and CDR2 (germline): SGHRS, YFSETQ. The CDR3 sequence: CASSLGVSGTYEQYF. DNA for the CDR3: TGCGCCAGCAGCTTGGGGGTTTCAGGGACCTACGAGCAGTACTTC.

This clonotype has only one observation. The rearrangement uses TRBV29-1 and TRBJ1-1, with unresolved D. The V gene's germline CDR1 is SQVTM and CDR2 ANQGSEA. V lost 4 bases, J lost 0 bases, and 12 bases lay in between. The CDR3 covers 14 residues. The CDR3 coding sequence is TGCAGCGTTGTACTGGACGGAGTGAACACTGAAGCTTTCTTT. Residues: CSVVLDGVNTEAFF.

In its sample, this clonotype was seen once. The chain links TRBV7-9 to TRBJ1-2; the D gene is possibly TRBD1 (5 bases). The ends were cut back, 2 bases at V and 8 bases at J, with 24 bases in the middle. Germline CDR1 reads SEHNR; CDR2 reads FQNEAQ (reference sequence). The CDR3 loop spans 17 amino acids. The CDR3 DNA sequence: TGTGCCAGCAGCTTATGGCCACCACAACAACAGGTGCGCGGCTACACCTTC. It specifies CASSLWPPQQQVRGYTF. The whole variable domain, remainder taken from reference TRBV7-9 and TRBJ1-2, is DTGVSQNPRHKITKRGQNVTFRCDPISEHNRLYWYRQTLGQGPEFLTYFQNEAQLEKSRLLSDRFSAERPKGSFSTLEIQRTEQGDSAMYLCASSLWPPQQQVRGYTFGSGTRLTVV.

The V call is TRBV29-1, the J call TRBJ1-1; tentative D call: TRBD1 (6 bases). CDR3 length: 14 amino acids. V lost 4 bases, J lost 1 base, and 13 bases lay in between. CDR1 is SQVTM and CDR2 is ANQGSEA in the germline V gene. CDR3 amino acids: CSVGLGQRNTEAFF. In nucleotides, the CDR3 is TGCAGCGTTGGTCTAGGACAGCGGAACACTGAAGCTTTCTTT.

The chain recombines TRBV20-1 with TRBJ2-7; 13 bases are shared with TRBD2. CDR3 size: 18 residues. Germline CDR1 DFQATT, CDR2 SNEGSKA (reference sequence). The V and J ends lost 3 bases and 5 bases, in that order; junction bases with no gene match: 16. The chain's CDR3 is CSARTELGGLAGYHEQYF. The CDR3 region has the DNA TGCAGTGCTAGGACAGAGCTTGGGGGACTAGCGGGGTACCACGAGCAGTACTTC.

This chain connects TRBV24-1 to TRBJ2-1, with D possibly being TRBD2 (5 bases). V was clipped by 9 bases and J by 7 bases, with 15 bases between them. Germline V gene data show CDR1 as KGHDR and CDR2 as SFDVKD. This CDR3 region has 13 residues. In nucleotides, the CDR3 is TGTGCCACCGAGCCGGGCCGCGGGAATGAGCAGTTCTTC. This sequence encodes CATEPGRGNEQFF.

This rearrangement joins TRBV4-1 to TRBJ2-5; TRBD2 aligns across 13 bases. CDR3 length equals 16 residues. Germline loops: CDR1 MGHRA, CDR2 YSYEKL. Trimming at V came to 4 bases and at J to 1 base, leaving 3 bases not matched to a gene. CDR3 sequence (DNA): TGCGCCAGCAGCCCCGGACTAGCGGGGGCCCAAGAGACCCAGTACTTC. It translates to CASSPGLAGAQETQYF.

The V call is TRBV4-3, the J call TRBJ1-2; D gene uncertain. There are 15 residues in the CDR3. Per germline, CDR1 LGHNA and CDR2 YSLEER. V gave up 0 bases and J gave up 7 bases, with 15 bases separating them. The DNA for the CDR3 is TGCGCCAGCAGCCAAGAAACGGGTTTGGAGAGTGGCTACACCTTC. Translating gives CASSQETGLESGYTF.

This clonotype was recorded only once. V usage is TRBV9 and J usage is TRBJ2-5; 8 bases agree with TRBD2. The junction had 9 bases not matched to a gene; V was cut back by 0 bases and J by 5 bases. CDR1 is SGDLS, CDR2 YYNGEE, per germline. This CDR3 spans 16 amino acids. CDR3 sequence reads: CASSVGGTRMVETQYF. CDR3 in DNA: TGTGCCAGCAGCGTAGGTGGGACTAGAATGGTGGAGACCCAGTACTTC.

The chain uses TRBV20-1 and TRBJ1-1, with TRBD1 as a possible D gene (5 bases). The V gene's germline CDR1 is DFQATT and CDR2 SNEGSKA (reference sequence). This CDR3 comprises 15 residues. The V end was cut by 7 bases, the J end by 0 bases, with 18 bases between. Here the CDR3 DNA reads TGCAGTGGAGCCCCTTCGGGACGCATGAACACTGAAGCTTTCTTT. Translating gives CSGAPSGRMNTEAFF.

The J gene is TRBJ2-1, the V gene TRBV6-5; perhaps TRBD2 as D (6 bases). From germline, CDR1 is MNHEY and CDR2 SVGAGI. V lost 6 bases to trimming and J lost 3 bases, with 15 bases between them. The CDR3 has 15 amino acids. The CDR3 DNA reads TGTGCCAGCAGGTTTAGCGGAGCGGACTACAATGAGCAGTTCTTC. Amino acids: CASRFSGADYNEQFF.

V and J are TRBV7-2 and TRBJ2-2, with 13 bases that match TRBD2. Germline V lookup: CDR1 SGHTA, CDR2 FQGNSA. J gave up 6 bases and V 3 bases, and 13 bases lay outside the gene matches. This CDR3 is 19 amino acids long. The CDR3 DNA reads as TGTGCCAGCAGCTTGCCGAAACTAGCGGGGGGGCGTAACGCCGGGGAGCTGTTTTTT. Amino acid sequence: CASSLPKLAGGRNAGELFF.

The rearrangement links TRBV29-1 to TRBJ2-1, with 9 bases that match TRBD1. This CDR3 is 14 amino acids long. V shed 4 bases, J shed 2 bases, and the junction held 3 bases outside the gene matches. Germline-derived CDR1 and CDR2 are SQVTM and ANQGSEA. Here the CDR3 reads CSVAGQGTYNEQFF. The CDR3 DNA reads TGCAGCGTTGCTGGACAGGGGACCTACAATGAGCAGTTCTTC.

The CDR3 loop is CSAKPNKGTEAFF. Written as DNA, the CDR3 is TGCAGCGCCAAACCAAACAAGGGCACTGAAGCTTTCTTT. The chain uses TRBV29-1 and TRBJ1-1; no clear D. The V and J ends lost 7 bases and 4 bases respectively, with 16 bases between them. The germline CDR1 and CDR2 sequences are SQVTM and ANQGSEA. This CDR3 comprises 13 residues.

This chain links TRBV7-2 with TRBJ1-2, with a weak D call TRBD1 (6 bases). The CDR3 spans 12 residues. V lost 7 bases to trimming and J lost 4 bases, with 10 bases between them. Germline V gene sequence: CDR1 SGHTA, CDR2 FQGNSA. The CDR3 DNA is TGTGCCAGCACCCGGGACATCTATGGCTACACCTTC. Its protein product is CASTRDIYGYTF.

The chain joins TRBV14 to TRBJ2-1; TRBD2 might be the D (6 bases). The V and J ends lost 4 bases and 0 bases respectively, with 19 bases between them. The CDR3 length is 18 residues. From germline, CDR1 is SGHDN and CDR2 FVKESK. In DNA, the CDR3 is TGTGCCAGCAGCCGAGAAACGGGACTCATAAGCTCCTACAATGAGCAGTTCTTC. This gives the protein CASSRETGLISSYNEQFF.

This clonotype was detected once. The chain links TRBV29-1 to TRBJ1-4; 8 bases map to TRBD1. CDR3 size: 15 residues. The J segment lost 0 bases and the V segment lost 5 bases, leaving 5 bases of the junction unmatched. Germline CDR1 SQVTM, CDR2 ANQGSEA. The CDR3 protein is CSVPAGGPTNEKLFF. The DNA for the CDR3 is TGCAGCGTTCCGGCAGGGGGCCCAACTAATGAAAAACTGTTTTTT. Combining the CDR3 with reference TRBV29-1 and TRBJ1-4 gives the whole variable domain SAVISQKPSRDICQRGTSLTIQCQVDSQVTMMFWYRQQPGQSLTLIATANQGSEATYESGFVIDKFPISRPNLTFSTLTVSNMSPEDSSIYLCSVPAGGPTNEKLFFGSGTQLSVL.

The V gene is TRBV15, the J gene TRBJ2-1; 16 nucleotides agree with TRBD2. CDR3 length equals 16 residues. Germline V gives CDR1 LNHNV, CDR2 YYDKDF (reference sequence). V lost 3 bases, J lost 8 bases, and 4 bases stayed unmatched. The CDR3 reads CATSSGTSGRADEQFF. CDR3 nucleotides: TGTGCCACCAGCAGCGGGACTAGCGGGAGGGCCGATGAGCAGTTCTTC.